The present entry profiles one T cell receptor (beta chain) with its context. Its target is unknown. This sample was taken from a study of graft-versus-host responses after intestinal transplantation. Study-level findings and limits: The study associated peak circulating GvH clone levels with early post-transplant HvG declines.

The method was immunoSEQ multiplex PCR; TCRdb's version includes in-frame clones alone and lacks a portion of them. This sample yields about 59,000 clones, of which about 94% are seen a single time; about 0.4% belongs to the top ten. V was shortened by 5 bases and J by 10 bases, with 21 bases between the two germline ends. The CDR3 sequence is 16 residues long. Germline V gives CDR1 SGHAT, CDR2 FQNNGV. The sequencing used unstimulated CD4+ T cells sorted from spleen or lymph node cells, collected before transplant. The chain recombines TRBV11-2 with TRBJ1-6, with D perhaps TRBD1 (6 bases). The TCR sequence derives from a human donor who was the organ donor for an intestinal transplant. The CDR3 DNA reads as TGTGCCAGCAGCCGGGACATAACTGTTTACGGCTCACCCCTCCACTTT. Its protein product is CASSRDITVYGSPLHF.